Listed here are 30 T cell receptor beta chains from one sample, sequenced in a study of blood T cell repertoires in COVID-19. Generated by immunoSEQ multiplex PCR, the TCRdb table keeps only in-frame clones and is missing some. The table has a few hundred thousand clones, approximately 89% seen once; the top ten hold around 4.6%. Sequencing was performed on peripheral blood. These TCRs come from a woman aged 40 to 50 who had recovered from COVID-19.

The rearrangement uses TRBV18 and TRBJ2-1; D ambiguous. The CDR3 totals 15 residues. Trimming removed 0 bases from V and 0 bases from J, with 6 bases in between. Germline CDR1 KGHSH, CDR2 LQKENI. The CDR3 DNA follows: TGTGCCAGCTCACCACCAGCCTACTCCTACAATGAGCAGTTCTTC. It is translated as CASSPPAYSYNEQFF.

The chain has TRBV2 and TRBJ2-1; 8 bases are shared with TRBD2. Germline trimming cut 7 bases from V and 4 bases from J; bases unmatched to any gene: 15. Germline CDR1 SNHLY, CDR2 FYNNEI. This CDR3 is built from 17 residues. The CDR3 bases are TGTGCCAGCATTGGGGTCCCCGCTAGCGGGTTATACAATGAGCAGTTCTTC. Translated, it gives CASIGVPASGLYNEQFF. The full variable domain, completed using reference TRBV2 and TRBJ2-1, is EPEVTQTPSHQVTQMGQEVILRCVPISNHLYFYWYRQILGQKVEFLVSFYNNEISEKSEIFDDQFSVERPDGSNFTLKIRSTKLEDSAMYFCASIGVPASGLYNEQFFGPGTRLTVL.

The chain carries TRBV15 and TRBJ2-2; the match to TRBD1 covers 8 bases. The V gene end was trimmed by 2 bases and the J gene end by 3 bases; junction bases not matched to a gene: 5. The CDR3 runs 16 residues. CDR1 LNHNV and CDR2 YYDKDF come from the germline V gene (reference sequence). The CDR3 DNA reads as TGTGCCACCAGCAGAACGGGGACAGGAGACACCGGGGAGCTGTTTTTT. Its translation: CATSRTGTGDTGELFF.

The rearrangement uses TRBV3-1 (or the pseudogene TRBV3-2) and TRBJ2-1, with 7 bases fitting TRBD1. Losses at the gene ends were 1 base for V and 4 bases for J; bases not matched to a gene: 4. Germline assignment: CDR1 LGHDT and CDR2 YNNKEL (reference sequence). The length of the CDR3 is 15 residues. DNA of the CDR3: TGTGCCAGCAGCCAAGGGCAGGGGGTATACAATGAGCAGTTCTTC. Translating gives CASSQGQGVYNEQFF.

The genes are TRBV6-5 and TRBJ1-2, with TRBD1 identical over 7 bases. Germline CDR1 and CDR2: MNHEY and SVGAGI. There are 13 residues in the CDR3. The V gene end was trimmed by 6 bases and the J gene end by 6 bases; junction bases not matched to a gene: 7. The CDR3 loop is CASRRDSVDGYTF. Here the CDR3 DNA reads TGTGCCAGCAGGAGGGACAGTGTGGATGGCTACACCTTC.

This rearrangement joins TRBV12-5 to TRBJ2-5; 7 bases align to TRBD1. V lost 5 bases and J lost 4; bases outside the gene matches: 7. There are 14 residues in the CDR3. In germline, CDR1 is LGHNT, CDR2 FRNRAP. The DNA for the CDR3 is TGTGCTAGTGGTCCAGGGACAGCCATAGAGACCCAGTACTTC. This translates into CASGPGTAIETQYF.

This chain connects TRBV7-9 to TRBJ1-2, with a tentative D call TRBD1 (5 bases). Germline lookup yields CDR1 SEHNR and CDR2 FQNEAQ (reference sequence). CDR3 length: 13 amino acids. Trimming shortened V by 8 bases and J by 0 bases, and 10 bases separated the two germline ends. The CDR3, as DNA: TGTGCCAGCGGGTGGGGGGCTAACTATGGCTACACCTTC. It specifies CASGWGANYGYTF.

This chain connects TRBV5-6 to TRBJ2-7; D is undetermined. Deletions cut 0 bases from V and 0 bases from J, with 13 bases between. The germline CDR1 and CDR2 sequences are SGHDT and YYEEEE. The CDR3 is made up of 16 amino acids. The CDR3 loop reads CASSLAASDLSYEQYV. CDR3 bases: TGTGCCAGCAGCTTGGCTGCGTCCGATCTCTCCTACGAGCAGTACGTC.

This clone has just one count. V gene TRBV11-3 combines with J gene TRBJ2-3, with 8 bases aligning to TRBD1. J was trimmed by 0 bases and V by 5 bases; bases with no gene match: 13. Germline CDR1 is SGHNT and CDR2 is YENEEA. This CDR3 is 18 amino acids long. The CDR3 protein is CASSPRPSTGASTDTQYF. Written as DNA, the CDR3 is TGTGCCAGCAGCCCAAGACCCTCGACAGGGGCGAGCACAGATACGCAGTATTTT. The full variable domain, its missing parts supplied by reference TRBV11-3 and TRBJ2-3, is EAGVVQSPRYKIIEKKQPVAFWCNPISGHNTLYWYLQNLGQGPELLIRYENEEAVDDSQLPKDRFSAERLKGVDSTLKIQPAELGDSAVYLCASSPRPSTGASTDTQYFGPGTRLTVL.

This clone was picked up one time. The rearrangement uses TRBV21-1 and TRBJ2-3; the table's TRBD2 call for D was not verified on the DNA. TRBV21-1 is deemed a pseudogene. This CDR3 is built from 21 residues. The CDR3 DNA sequence: TGTGCCAGCAGCTTCCGCACTCGAGGACTAGCGGAGAGGGGGGTAGGAGATACGCAGTATTTT. Residues: CASSFRTRGLAERGVGDTQYF.

This clone was detected once. The rearrangement joins TRBV10-3 to TRBJ2-7, with TRBD2 identical over 7 bases. The CDR3 is 14 residues long. CDR1 and CDR2 (germline): ENHRY, SYGVKD. V dropped 0 bases and J dropped 3; count of bases not matched to a gene: 2. In DNA, the CDR3 is TGTGCCATCAGTGAGTCCCCGGGAGGCTACGAGCAGTACGTC. This gives the protein CAISESPGGYEQYV.

The rearrangement links TRBV5-1 to TRBJ1-6, with D unresolved. Trimming removed 5 bases from V and 8 bases from J, with 14 bases in between. The CDR3 totals 14 residues. CDR1 is SGHRS and CDR2 is YFSETQ in the germline V gene. CDR3 protein: CASSSGLGDSPLHF. For the CDR3, the DNA is TGCGCCAGCAGTTCTGGGCTGGGTGATTCACCCCTCCACTTT.

The chain uses TRBV18 and TRBJ1-1; D unclear. Germline values: CDR1 KGHSH, CDR2 LQKENI. The CDR3 has 12 amino acids. Trimming removed 2 bases from V and 4 bases from J, with 5 bases in between. This chain's CDR3 is CASSPVITEAFF. The CDR3 region has the DNA TGTGCCAGCTCACCAGTTATCACTGAAGCTTTCTTT.

The chain recombines TRBV11-3 with TRBJ2-1, with 7 positions matching TRBD2. This CDR3 is built from 16 residues. With 2 bases clipped from V and 2 bases from J, the junction kept 6 bases outside the gene matches. Germline values: CDR1 SGHNT, CDR2 YENEEA. As DNA, the CDR3 is TGTGCCAGCAGCTTAAAGCGGGGACCTCCCTACAATGAGCAGTTCTTC. The encoded protein is CASSLKRGPPYNEQFF.

This chain uses TRBV5-1 with TRBJ1-6, with 11 nucleotides matching TRBD1. V trimming: 2 bases; J trimming: 10 bases; junction bases outside the gene matches: 11. The CDR3 spans 17 residues. CDR1 and CDR2 (germline): SGHRS, YFSETQ. In nucleotides, the CDR3 is TGCGCCAGCAGCTTAGGGACAGGGGGTCTTACGGGGTCACCCCTCCACTTT. It encodes CASSLGTGGLTGSPLHF.

The J gene is TRBJ1-5, the V gene TRBV20-1; 7 bases align to TRBD1. J gave up 6 bases and V 3 bases, and 8 bases lay outside the gene matches. Germline V gene lookup returns CDR1 DFQATT and CDR2 SNEGSKA (reference sequence). There are 14 residues in the CDR3. This CDR3 is CSASPGGFGQPQHF. Written as DNA, the CDR3 is TGCAGTGCTAGTCCAGGGGGGTTTGGTCAGCCCCAGCATTTT.

The V and J genes are TRBV18 and TRBJ2-7; TRBD1 matches 8 bases. The V gene end was trimmed by 6 bases and the J gene end by 0 bases; junction bases not matched to a gene: 4. The CDR3 sequence is 14 residues long. The V gene's germline CDR1 is KGHSH and CDR2 LQKENI. In DNA, the CDR3 is TGTGCCAGCTCCCGGGACAGGAGCTCCTACGAGCAGTACGTC. Amino acid sequence: CASSRDRSSYEQYV.

The chain employs TRBV7-3 and TRBJ2-1; TRBD2 aligns across 8 bases. Germline lookup yields CDR1 SGHTA and CDR2 FQGTGA. The CDR3 consists of 16 residues. After removal of 4 bases from V and 8 bases from J, the junction contained 13 bases not matched to a gene. In DNA, the CDR3 is TGTGCCAGCAGCTCGATAGCGGGACCCTCGTCGGATGAGCAGTTCTTC. It codes for CASSSIAGPSSDEQFF.

V usage is TRBV5-1 and J usage is TRBJ2-3, with 10 bases that match TRBD1. V dropped 7 bases and J dropped 4; count of bases not matched to a gene: 6. From germline, CDR1 is SGHRS and CDR2 YFSETQ. The length of the CDR3 is 14 residues. CDR3 nucleotides: TGCGCCAGCCGGAGGGGACAGGGGTCAGATACGCAGTATTTT. It yields the protein CASRRGQGSDTQYF.

The rearrangement joins TRBV10-2 to TRBJ1-6; D ambiguous. V lost 8 bases and J 10 bases, leaving 15 bases between the germline ends. The CDR3 sequence is 13 residues long. The germline V gene has CDR1 WSHSY and CDR2 SAAADI. The CDR3 sequence: CASQPTPRSPLHF. The CDR3 region has the DNA TGCGCCAGCCAACCGACCCCGAGGTCACCCCTCCACTTT.

This clone was counted many times. The gene calls are TRBV15 and TRBJ2-2, with TRBD2 identical over 7 bases. V lost 9 bases, J lost 2 bases, and 6 bases stayed unmatched. The V gene's germline CDR1 is LNHNV and CDR2 YYDKDF (reference sequence). The length of the CDR3 is 14 residues. DNA of the CDR3: TGTGCCACAGGGAGCGGGACTAACACCGGGGAGCTGTTTTTT. Its translation: CATGSGTNTGELFF. Full variable domain (missing parts from reference TRBV15 and TRBJ2-2): DAMVIQNPRYQVTQFGKPVTLSCSQTLNHNVMYWYQQKSSQAPKLLFHYYDKDFNNEADTPDNFQSRRPNTSFCFLDIRSPGLGDTAMYLCATGSGTNTGELFFGEGSRLTVL.

The V call is TRBV7-3, the J call TRBJ2-2; D call uncertain. CDR1 and CDR2 (germline): SGHTA, FQGTGA. The V end lost 5 bases, the J end lost 7 bases, and 17 bases lay between the germline ends. The CDR3 sequence is 15 residues long. The CDR3, as DNA: TGTGCCAGCAGCCCCGGCGGCGGAAGCGTCGGGGAGCTGTTTTTT. Translated: CASSPGGGSVGELFF.

This sequence joins TRBV7-6 and TRBJ1-2; D unclear. Germline V CDR1 and CDR2: SGHVS, FNYEAQ. The CDR3 is 13 amino acids. Trimming pared 3 bases from V and 4 bases from J, leaving 9 bases between. DNA of the CDR3: TGTGCCAGCAGCTTTTTATCAGGCTATGGCTACACCTTC. Translated: CASSFLSGYGYTF.

This clone has more than one count but fewer than ten. The V call is TRBV28, the J call TRBJ2-5, with D possibly being TRBD1 (5 bases). CDR3 size: 17 residues. Trimming removed 6 bases from V and 1 base from J, with 21 bases in between. Per germline, CDR1 MDHEN and CDR2 SYDVKM. As DNA, the CDR3 is TGTGCCAGCAGCCCCTCATTGGCAGGGTCAGGCCAAGAGACCCAGTACTTC. Translation gives CASSPSLAGSGQETQYF.

With respect to this clone: This CDR3 is also generated by other DNA sequences in the sample. This chain joins TRBV5-1 and TRBJ2-7; no definite D call. Trimming took off 4 bases at V and 4 bases at J, with 6 bases between the two ends. Germline V gene sequence: CDR1 SGHRS, CDR2 YFSETQ. The CDR3 is made up of 11 amino acids. CDR3 sequence: CASSQNYEQYF. The CDR3 nucleotides are TGCGCCAGCAGCCAGAATTACGAGCAGTACTTC.

The chain couples TRBV4-1 to TRBJ2-7, with 7 bases aligning to TRBD2. The CDR3 spans 14 residues. Germline V gene data show CDR1 as MGHRA and CDR2 as YSYEKL. V lost 2 bases, J lost 3 bases, and 4 bases stayed unmatched. The DNA of the CDR3 is TGCGCCAGCAGCCAATGGGAGCGGGGCTACGAGCAGTACTTC. Its translation is CASSQWERGYEQYF.

The CDR3 bases are TGCGCCAGCAGCTTATGGACAGGCACAGATACGCAGTATTTT. It yields the protein CASSLWTGTDTQYF. V is TRBV5-1 and J is TRBJ2-3, with D possibly being TRBD1 (6 bases). The CDR3 consists of 14 residues. Trimming shortened V by 2 bases and J by 1 base, and 8 bases separated the two germline ends. In germline, CDR1 is SGHRS, CDR2 YFSETQ.

This rearrangement joins TRBV2 to TRBJ1-5; D may be TRBD1 (5 bases). Per germline, CDR1 SNHLY and CDR2 FYNNEI. CDR3 size: 12 residues. V shed 5 bases and J shed 7 bases, with 9 bases lying between them. Written as DNA, the CDR3 is TGTGCCAGCAGTTGGAGGGGACAGCCCCAGCATTTT. Its protein is CASSWRGQPQHF. The whole variable domain, filled in from reference TRBV2 and TRBJ1-5, reads EPEVTQTPSHQVTQMGQEVILRCVPISNHLYFYWYRQILGQKVEFLVSFYNNEISEKSEIFDDQFSVERPDGSNFTLKIRSTKLEDSAMYFCASSWRGQPQHFGDGTRLSIL.

The V gene is TRBV14, the J gene TRBJ2-4, with D tentatively TRBD1 (6 bases). CDR3 length: 13 amino acids. The germline V gene has CDR1 SGHDN and CDR2 FVKESK. V lost 2 bases and J 11 bases, leaving 13 bases between the germline ends. CDR3 in amino acids: CASSQTGSSVQYF. CDR3 sequence (DNA): TGTGCCAGCAGCCAAACAGGGAGTTCCGTTCAGTACTTC.

The CDR3 coding sequence is TGTGCCAGTAACAGGGCCGTATCCTACAATGAGCAGTTCTTC. It yields the protein CASNRAVSYNEQFF. The chain is built from TRBV11-1 and TRBJ2-1, with D perhaps TRBD1 (6 bases). Germline V CDR1 and CDR2: SGHAT, FQDESV (reference sequence). V lost 9 bases and J lost 1, with 13 bases in between. CDR3 length equals 14 residues.